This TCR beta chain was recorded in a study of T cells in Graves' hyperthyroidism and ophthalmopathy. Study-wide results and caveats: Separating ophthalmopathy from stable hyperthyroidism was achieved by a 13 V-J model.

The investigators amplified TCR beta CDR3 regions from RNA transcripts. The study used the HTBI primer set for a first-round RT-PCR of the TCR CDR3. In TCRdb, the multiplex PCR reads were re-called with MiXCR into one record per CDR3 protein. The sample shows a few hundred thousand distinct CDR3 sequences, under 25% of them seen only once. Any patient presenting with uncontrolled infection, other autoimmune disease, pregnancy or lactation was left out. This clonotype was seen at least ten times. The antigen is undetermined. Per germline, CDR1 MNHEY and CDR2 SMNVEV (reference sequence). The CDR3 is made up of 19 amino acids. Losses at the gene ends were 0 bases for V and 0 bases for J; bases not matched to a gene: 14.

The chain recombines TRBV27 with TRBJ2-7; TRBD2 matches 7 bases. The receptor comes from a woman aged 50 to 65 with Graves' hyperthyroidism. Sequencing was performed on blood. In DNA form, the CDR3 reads TGTGCCAGCAGTTTATCGGGCCTAGGGAGGGGTAGGAGCTCCTACGAGCAGTACTTC. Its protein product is CASSLSGLGRGRSSYEQYF.